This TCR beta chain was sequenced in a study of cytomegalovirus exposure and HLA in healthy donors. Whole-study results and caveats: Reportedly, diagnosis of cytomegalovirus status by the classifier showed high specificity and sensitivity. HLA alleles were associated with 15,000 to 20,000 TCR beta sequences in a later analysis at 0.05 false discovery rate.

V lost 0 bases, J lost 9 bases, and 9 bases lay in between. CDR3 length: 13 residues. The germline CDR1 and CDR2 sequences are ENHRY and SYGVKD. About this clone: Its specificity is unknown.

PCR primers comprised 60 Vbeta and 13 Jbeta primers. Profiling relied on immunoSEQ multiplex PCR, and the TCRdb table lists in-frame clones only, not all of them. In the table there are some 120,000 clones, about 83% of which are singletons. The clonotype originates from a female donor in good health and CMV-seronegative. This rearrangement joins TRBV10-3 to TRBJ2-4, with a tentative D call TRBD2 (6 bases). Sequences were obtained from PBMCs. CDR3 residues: CAISESRDGIQYF. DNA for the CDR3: TGTGCCATCAGTGAGTCGCGGGACGGCATTCAGTACTTC.